This T cell receptor (beta chain) originates from a study of shared clonotypes between healthy human individuals. Produced via immunoSEQ multiplex PCR; TCRdb's table is partial and in-frame only. The sample includes about 1.9 million clones, just under 95% of them seen just once. Naive-designated CD8 cells lacked CD45RO, were positively enriched for CCR7, and omitted terminally differentiated effector memory CD45RA+ cells. The study, taken as a whole, reports: Sequencing depth was expected to affect clonotype sharing among donors. Relative to memory subsets, naive subsets generally showed larger estimated richness. The sole specimen, blood, was sampled, and tissue repertoires likely differ.

The CDR3 covers 17 residues. Germline CDR1 SGHTA, CDR2 FQGNSA. Trimming took off 5 bases at V and 3 bases at J, with 23 bases between the two ends. In regard to this clone: Its antigen is not identified.

This receptor was obtained from a man aged 18 to 30 in good health. Some clones in this sample may be carry-over from other donors' samples. The V and J genes are TRBV7-2 and TRBJ2-7, with D perhaps being TRBD1 or TRBD2 (5 bases each). Input material: naive CD8+ T cells from PBMCs. Here the CDR3 DNA reads TGTGCCAGCAGCGTAATTAGTACCGGGACGGTCGTCTACGAGCAGTACTTC. The encoded protein is CASSVISTGTVVYEQYF.